The T cell receptor (beta chain) described here comes from a study of blood T cell repertoires in COVID-19. Background on the study: Whether acute or convalescent, the COVID-19 samples came from the United States, Italy and Spain. T cells, B-cell-depleted T cells, or PBMCs supplied cDNA or gDNA.

Germline V lookup: CDR1 MDHEN, CDR2 SYDVKM. With 3 bases removed from V and 5 bases from J, the gap between germline ends came to 17 bases. This CDR3 has 16 amino acids. In the original workflow: Cell counts per sample came from amplifying reference gene primers. TCRdb keeps only in-frame clones here, not all; method: immunoSEQ multiplex PCR. V, J and clone size are those of that table, while D and trimming were read from the DNA. The sample holds 240,000 or so clones, over 75% seen once. The sequenced material came from peripheral blood. The sequence was collected from a man in his thirties or forties who had recovered from COVID-19. This chain links TRBV28 with TRBJ1-5, with D possibly being TRBD1 (6 bases). CDR3: CASSFLFRAGDQPQHF. The CDR3 DNA follows: TGTGCCAGCAGTTTTTTATTTAGGGCAGGGGATCAGCCCCAGCATTTT.